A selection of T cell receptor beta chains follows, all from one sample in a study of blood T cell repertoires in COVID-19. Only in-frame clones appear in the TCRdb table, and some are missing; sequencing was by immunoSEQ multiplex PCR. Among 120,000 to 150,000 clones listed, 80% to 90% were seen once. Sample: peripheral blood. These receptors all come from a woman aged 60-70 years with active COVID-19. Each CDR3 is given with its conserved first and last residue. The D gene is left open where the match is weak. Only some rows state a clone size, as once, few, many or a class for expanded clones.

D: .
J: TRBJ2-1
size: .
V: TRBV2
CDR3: CASSDKPGIIFF
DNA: TGTGCCAGCAGCGACAAGCCGGGAATCATCTTCTTC

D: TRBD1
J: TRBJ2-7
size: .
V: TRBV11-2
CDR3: CASSFGQGTYEQYF
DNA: TGTGCCAGCAGCTTTGGACAGGGTACCTACGAGCAGTACTTC

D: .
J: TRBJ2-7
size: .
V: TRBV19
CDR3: CASSTGQYYEQYF
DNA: TGTGCCAGTAGTACAGGACAGTACTACGAGCAGTACTTC

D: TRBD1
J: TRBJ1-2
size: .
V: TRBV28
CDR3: CASSRHRDSLNYGYTF
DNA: TGTGCCAGCAGTCGACACCGGGACAGCCTAAACTATGGCTACACCTTC

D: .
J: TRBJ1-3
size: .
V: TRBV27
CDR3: CASIFSPEKQGPSGNTIYF
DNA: TGTGCCAGCATATTTAGTCCTGAAAAACAGGGACCCTCTGGAAACACCATATATTTT

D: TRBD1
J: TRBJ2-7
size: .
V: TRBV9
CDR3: CASSVGTGVSYEQYF
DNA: TGTGCCAGCAGCGTGGGGACAGGGGTGTCCTACGAGCAGTACTTC

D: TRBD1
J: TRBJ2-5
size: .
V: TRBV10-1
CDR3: CASSELQGAKETQYF
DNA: TGCGCCAGCAGTGAGTTACAGGGGGCAAAGGAGACCCAGTACTTC

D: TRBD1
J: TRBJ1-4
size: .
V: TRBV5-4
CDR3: CASSLGLGQGNEKLFF
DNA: TGTGCCAGCAGCTTGGGCTTGGGACAGGGTAATGAAAAACTGTTTTTT

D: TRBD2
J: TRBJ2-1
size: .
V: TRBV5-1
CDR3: CASSLVAGGWDEQFF
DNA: TGCGCCAGCAGCTTGGTAGCGGGGGGTTGGGATGAGCAGTTCTTC

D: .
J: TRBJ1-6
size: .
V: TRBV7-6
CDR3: CASSPSSAGNSPLHF
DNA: TGTGCCAGCAGCCCTTCCTCCGCGGGGAATTCACCCCTCCACTTT

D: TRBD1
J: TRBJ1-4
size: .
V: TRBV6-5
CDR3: CASSGQAKNEKLFF
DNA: TGTGCCAGTTCAGGACAGGCGAAAAATGAAAAACTGTTTTTT

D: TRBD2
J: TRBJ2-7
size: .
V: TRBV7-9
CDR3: CASSLERRTSGHYEQYF
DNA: TGTGCCAGCAGCTTAGAGAGGAGGACTAGCGGGCACTACGAGCAGTACTTC

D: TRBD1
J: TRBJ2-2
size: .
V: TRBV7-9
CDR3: CASSQGGANTGELFF
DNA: TGTGCCAGCAGCCAAGGGGGCGCGAACACCGGGGAGCTGTTTTTT

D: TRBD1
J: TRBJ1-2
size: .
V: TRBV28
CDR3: CASSIGTGLVYGYTF
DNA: TGTGCCAGCAGTATTGGGACAGGGTTGGTCTATGGCTACACCTTC

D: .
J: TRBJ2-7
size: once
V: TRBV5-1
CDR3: CASLRGPGEGDYEQYF
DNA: TGCGCCAGCCTAAGAGGCCCAGGGGAAGGGGACTACGAGCAGTACTTC

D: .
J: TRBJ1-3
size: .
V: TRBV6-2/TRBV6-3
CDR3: CASSYWGTTASGNTIYF
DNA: TGTGCCAGCAGTTACTGGGGCACGACGGCCTCTGGAAACACCATATATTTT

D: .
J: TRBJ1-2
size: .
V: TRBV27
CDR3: CASSLTSGTNYGYTF
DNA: TGTGCCAGCAGTTTAACGAGCGGGACTAACTATGGCTACACCTTC

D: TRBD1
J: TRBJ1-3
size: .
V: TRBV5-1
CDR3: CASSPDRGLGNTIYF
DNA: TGCGCCAGCAGCCCGGACAGGGGGCTAGGAAACACCATATATTTT

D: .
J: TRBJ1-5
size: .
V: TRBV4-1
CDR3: CASSQGGGGVQPQHF
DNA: TGCGCCAGCAGCCAAGGAGGGGGTGGGGTTCAGCCCCAGCATTTT

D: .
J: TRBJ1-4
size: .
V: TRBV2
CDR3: CASSEGGLRLGKLFF
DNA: TGTGCCAGCAGTGAGGGAGGGCTTCGGTTGGGAAAACTGTTTTTT

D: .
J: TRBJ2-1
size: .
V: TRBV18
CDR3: CASSAPGARAQTGLGSYNEQFF
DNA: TGTGCCAGCTCAGCCCCCGGAGCCAGAGCCCAAACAGGGTTAGGCTCCTACAATGAGCAGTTCTTC

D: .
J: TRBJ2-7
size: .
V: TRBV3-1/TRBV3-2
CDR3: CASSQGLREQYF
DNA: TGTGCCAGCAGCCAAGGGCTGAGGGAGCAGTACTTC

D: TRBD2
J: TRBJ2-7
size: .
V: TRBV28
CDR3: CASSLAGKAYEQYF
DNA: TGTGCCAGCAGTCTAGCGGGGAAAGCCTACGAGCAGTACTTC

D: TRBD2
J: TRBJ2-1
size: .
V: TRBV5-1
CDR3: CASSHIAGGFFNEQFF
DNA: TGCGCCAGCAGCCACATTGCCGGGGGGTTCTTCAATGAGCAGTTCTTC

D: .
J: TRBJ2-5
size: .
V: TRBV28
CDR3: CASSARDSSLETQYF
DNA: TGTGCCAGCAGTGCCCGGGACTCTTCTCTAGAGACCCAGTACTTC

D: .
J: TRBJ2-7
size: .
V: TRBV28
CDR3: CASSLRGPSYEQYF
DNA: TGTGCCAGCAGTCTCAGGGGCCCTTCCTACGAGCAGTACTTC

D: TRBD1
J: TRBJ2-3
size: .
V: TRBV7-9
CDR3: CASSQDRGRTDTQYF
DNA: TGTGCCAGCAGCCAAGACAGGGGGCGAACAGATACGCAGTATTTT

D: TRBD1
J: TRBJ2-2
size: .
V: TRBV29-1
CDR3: CSVQRTGTGIAGELFF
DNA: TGCAGCGTTCAAAGAACCGGGACAGGGATCGCCGGGGAGCTGTTTTTT

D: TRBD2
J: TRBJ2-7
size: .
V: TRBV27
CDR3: CASSLSGGLAAYEQYF
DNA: TGTGCCAGCAGCTTATCGGGGGGGCTGGCCGCCTACGAGCAGTACTTC

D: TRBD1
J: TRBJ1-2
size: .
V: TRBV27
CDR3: CASSSTLDRGYYGYTF
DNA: TGTGCCAGCAGTTCCACATTGGACAGGGGGTACTATGGCTACACCTTC

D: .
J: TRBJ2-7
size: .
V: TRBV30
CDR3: CAWSPGAPYEQYF
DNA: TGTGCCTGGAGTCCGGGAGCTCCCTACGAGCAGTACTTC

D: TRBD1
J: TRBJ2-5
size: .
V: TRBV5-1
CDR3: CASSLVGTGQETQYF
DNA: TGCGCCAGCAGCTTGGTGGGGACAGGGCAAGAGACCCAGTACTTC

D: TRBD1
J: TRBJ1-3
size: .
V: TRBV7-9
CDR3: CASSPQDRGSGNTIYF
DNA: TGTGCCAGCAGCCCCCAGGACAGGGGGAGCGGAAACACCATATATTTT

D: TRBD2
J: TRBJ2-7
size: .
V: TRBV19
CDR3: CASSIAGGGQVPYEQYF
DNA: TGTGCCAGTAGTATTGCCGGGGGGGGGCAGGTCCCCTACGAGCAGTACTTC

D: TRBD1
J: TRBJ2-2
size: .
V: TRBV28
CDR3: CASSFTGGDTGELFF
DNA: TGTGCCAGCAGTTTTACAGGGGGCGACACCGGGGAGCTGTTTTTT

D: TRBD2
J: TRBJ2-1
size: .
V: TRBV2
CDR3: CASSLRELAESYNEQFF
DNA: TGTGCCAGCAGCCTAAGGGAGCTAGCGGAGTCCTACAATGAGCAGTTCTTC

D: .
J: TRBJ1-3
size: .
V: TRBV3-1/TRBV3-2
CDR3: CASSQVSSGNTIYF
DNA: TGTGCCAGCAGCCAAGTCAGCTCTGGAAACACCATATATTTT

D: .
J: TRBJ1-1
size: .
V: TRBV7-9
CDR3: CASSLSQGNTEAFF
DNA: TGTGCCAGCAGCTTATCCCAGGGGAACACTGAAGCTTTCTTT

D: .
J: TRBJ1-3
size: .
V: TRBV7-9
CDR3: CASSRQFLYSGNTIYF
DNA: TGTGCCAGCAGCCGACAGTTCCTTTACTCTGGAAACACCATATATTTT

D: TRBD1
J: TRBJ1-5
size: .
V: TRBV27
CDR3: CASSSLAPRRRDRNQPQHF
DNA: TGTGCCAGCAGTTCCCTAGCCCCTCGTCGCCGGGACAGAAATCAGCCCCAGCATTTT

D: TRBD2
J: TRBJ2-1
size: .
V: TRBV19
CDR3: CASLRLAGGYNEQFF
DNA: TGTGCCAGTCTTCGACTAGCGGGAGGGTACAATGAGCAGTTCTTC

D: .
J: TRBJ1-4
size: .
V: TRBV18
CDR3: CASSPLANEKLFF
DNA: TGTGCCAGCTCACCCCTCGCTAATGAAAAACTGTTTTTT

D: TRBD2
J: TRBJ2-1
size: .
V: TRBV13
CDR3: CASSSNPSSGSMDEQFF
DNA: TGTGCCAGCAGCTCCAACCCGTCTAGCGGGAGTATGGATGAGCAGTTCTTC

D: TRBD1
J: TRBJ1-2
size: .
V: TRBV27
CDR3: CASSLGTGEDYGYTF
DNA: TGTGCCAGCAGTTTAGGGACAGGGGAAGACTATGGCTACACCTTC

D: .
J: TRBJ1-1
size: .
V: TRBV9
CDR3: CASSVGGNWDTEAFF
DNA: TGTGCCAGCAGCGTAGGGGGCAATTGGGACACTGAAGCTTTCTTT

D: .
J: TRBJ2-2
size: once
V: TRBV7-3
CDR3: CASSLLTGTEYYTGELFF
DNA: TGTGCCAGCAGCTTATTGACAGGTACCGAATATTACACCGGGGAGCTGTTTTTT

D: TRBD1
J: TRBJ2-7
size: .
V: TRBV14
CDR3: CASSWGTGDAYEQYF
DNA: TGTGCCAGCAGCTGGGGGACAGGGGACGCCTACGAGCAGTACTTC